The 18 T cell receptor beta chains given below trace back to one sample, sequenced in a study of T cell repertoires in cytomegalovirus infection. These TCRs' antigens remain unknown. TCRdb ran MiXCR on the reads and lists one entry per CDR3 protein. The table has roughly 280,000 distinct CDR3 sequences, roughly 21% seen once. This sample comprised cultured PBMCs, obtained from culture after CMV antigen stimulation. These receptor sequences come from a human donor in good health (CMV status not recorded). Some clones in this sample may be carry-over from other donors' samples.

The rearrangement uses TRBV25-1 and TRBJ2-7; D is unresolved. Between the trimmed V and J ends, which lost 2 bases and 1 base, there was a span of 6 bases. The CDR3 is 13 residues long. CDR1 is MGHDK and CDR2 is SYGVNS in the germline V gene. The CDR3 DNA follows: TGTGCCAGCAGTGAAGGGTCGTCCTACGAGCAGTACTTC. Translating it yields CASSEGSSYEQYF.

The chain has TRBV29-1 and TRBJ1-1; a weak D match, TRBD1 (5 bases). Per the germline V gene, CDR1 is SQVTM and CDR2 is ANQGSEA. This CDR3 has 13 residues. V lost 4 bases and J 1 base, leaving 10 bases between the germline ends. In DNA form, the CDR3 reads TGCAGCGTTGGTCGGGACGGGAACACTGAAGCTTTCTTT. The encoded protein is CSVGRDGNTEAFF. The entire variable domain, with the rest obtained from reference TRBV29-1 and TRBJ1-1, is as follows: SAVISQKPSRDICQRGTSLTIQCQVDSQVTMMFWYRQQPGQSLTLIATANQGSEATYESGFVIDKFPISRPNLTFSTLTVSNMSPEDSSIYLCSVGRDGNTEAFFGQGTRLTVV.

This sequence joins TRBV6-5 and TRBJ2-2; TRBD1 aligns across 9 bases. The CDR3 extends over 15 amino acids. V shed 7 bases, J shed 4 bases, and the junction held 7 bases outside the gene matches. Per the germline V gene, CDR1 is MNHEY and CDR2 is SVGAGI. In DNA, the CDR3 is TGTGCCAGCAACCTACAGGGGGCGACCACCGGGGAGCTGTTTTTT. Translated: CASNLQGATTGELFF.

DNA for the CDR3: TGTGCCAGCAGCCAAACAGGGCCCTCTGGAAACACCATATATTTT. This gives the protein CASSQTGPSGNTIYF. V gene TRBV4-2 combines with J gene TRBJ1-3; weak D call: TRBD1 (6 bases). Germline V CDR1 and CDR2: LGHNA, YNFKEQ. The length of the CDR3 is 15 residues. The V gene lost 2 bases and the J gene lost 0 bases, with 8 bases spanning the gap.

This chain uses TRBV29-1 with TRBJ2-7; 9 nucleotides agree with TRBD1. Germline CDR1 reads SQVTM; CDR2 reads ANQGSEA. J gave up 5 bases and V 7 bases, and 9 bases lay outside the gene matches. CDR3 size: 13 residues. CDR3 bases: TGCAGCGGGGTCCGGGACAGGGAGGACGAGCAGTACTTC. Translation gives CSGVRDREDEQYF.

This clonotype has a handful of counts. This chain links TRBV4-1 with TRBJ1-2; tentative D call: TRBD1 (5 bases). V lost 0 bases, J lost 6 bases, and 14 bases lay in between. Germline V lookup: CDR1 MGHRA, CDR2 YSYEKL. The CDR3 has 15 residues. CDR3 in DNA: TGCGCCAGCAGCCAAGATCTGGGGGTTCAGAATGGCTACACCTTC. Amino acids: CASSQDLGVQNGYTF.

This clonotype was observed a few times. The chain recombines TRBV20-1 with TRBJ2-7; TRBD2 matches at 14 bases. The CDR3 is 18 residues long. Germline V CDR1 and CDR2: DFQATT, SNEGSKA (reference sequence). The V gene end was trimmed by 5 bases and the J gene end by 3 bases; junction bases not matched to a gene: 15. DNA of the CDR3: TGCAGTGCTCCCGAGGTGGGGACTAGCGGGAGTGTACTCTACGAGCAGTACTTC. Its translation: CSAPEVGTSGSVLYEQYF.

This clonotype has just a few counts. The chain links TRBV7-9 to TRBJ2-7; unclear D gene. The CDR3 loop spans 11 amino acids. Per the germline V gene, CDR1 is SEHNR and CDR2 is FQNEAQ (reference sequence). V was cut by 1 base and J by 6 bases, with 4 bases left in between. The CDR3 region has the DNA TGTGCCAGCAGCTTAGAGACCGAGCAGTACTTC. Protein sequence: CASSLETEQYF.

Many counts were recorded for this clonotype. The rearrangement joins TRBV12-3 or TRBV12-4 to TRBJ2-1; TRBD2 aligns across 10 bases. The length of the CDR3 is 15 residues. V was pared by 6 bases and J by 1 base, with 3 bases of the junction left unmatched. CDR3 in amino acids: CASRVLAGSYNEQFF. CDR3 nucleotides: TGTGCCAGCAGAGTACTAGCGGGGTCCTACAATGAGCAGTTCTTC.

This chain links TRBV11-3 with TRBJ1-3; TRBD1 might be the D (5 bases). The ends were cut back, 5 bases at V and 0 bases at J, with 14 bases in the middle. This CDR3 has 16 residues. Germline loops: CDR1 SGHNT, CDR2 YENEEA. The CDR3 DNA follows: TGTGCCAGCAGCCCCCAGGCAGGGCCCTCTGGAAACACCATATATTTT. This encodes CASSPQAGPSGNTIYF.

The chain recombines TRBV7-9 with TRBJ2-1; TRBD2 is a possible D gene (5 bases). Germline assignment: CDR1 SEHNR and CDR2 FQNEAQ (reference sequence). Deletions cut 1 base from V and 7 bases from J, with 17 bases between. The CDR3 is made up of 16 amino acids. The DNA of the CDR3 is TGTGCCAGCAGCTTAGAGAGCGGACCGACGAGGAATGAGCAGTTCTTC. Its protein is CASSLESGPTRNEQFF.

This clonotype was seen at least ten times. This chain's CDR3 is CASSLGLAGPGVTDTQYF. The CDR3 region has the DNA TGTGCCAGCAGCTTAGGGCTAGCGGGGCCGGGGGTAACAGATACGCAGTATTTT. J is TRBJ2-3 and V is TRBV7-2, with TRBD2 identical over 9 bases. Germline lookup yields CDR1 SGHTA and CDR2 FQGNSA. The CDR3 extends over 18 amino acids. With 1 base clipped from V and 3 bases from J, the junction kept 11 bases outside the gene matches.

This clonotype was observed at least ten times. The chain is built from TRBV7-3 and TRBJ2-6; TRBD1 is a possible D gene (6 bases). Germline V gene lookup returns CDR1 SGHTA and CDR2 FQGTGA. CDR3 length: 17 residues. V was shortened by 5 bases and J by 1 base, with 15 bases between the two germline ends. The CDR3 bases are TGTGCCAGCAGCGCTACAGGGTTCCTATCTGGGGCCAACGTCCTGACTTTC. Protein sequence: CASSATGFLSGANVLTF. Filled out from reference TRBV7-3 and TRBJ2-6, the complete variable domain reads GAGVSQTPSNKVTEKGKYVELRCDPISGHTALYWYRQSLGQGPEFLIYFQGTGAADDSGLPNDRFFAVRPEGSVSTLKIQRTERGDSAVYLCASSATGFLSGANVLTFGAGSRLTVL.

This clonotype was seen just once. The V call is TRBV5-1, the J call TRBJ2-2; the match to TRBD2 covers 8 bases. V was pared by 4 bases and J by 3 bases, with 5 bases of the junction left unmatched. The length of the CDR3 is 15 residues. CDR1 and CDR2 (germline): SGHRS, YFSETQ. CDR3 in amino acids: CASSAPGLDTGELFF. The CDR3 region has the DNA TGCGCCAGCAGCGCCCCGGGACTAGACACCGGGGAGCTGTTTTTT.

The V gene is TRBV30, the J gene TRBJ2-7, with D uncertain. The CDR3 runs 11 residues. Per germline, CDR1 GTSNPN and CDR2 SVGIG (reference sequence). Between the trimmed V and J ends, which lost 3 bases and 2 bases, there was a span of 5 bases. The CDR3 sequence: CAWRRTYEQYF. The CDR3 DNA reads as TGTGCCTGGAGGCGAACCTACGAGCAGTACTTC.

Concerning this clonotype: The junction shows a germline mismatch at one end, possibly a read error. The chain recombines TRBV27 with TRBJ2-5, with 8 nucleotides matching TRBD1. In germline, CDR1 is MNHEY, CDR2 SMNVEV (reference sequence). This CDR3 region has 18 residues. The CDR3 nucleotides are TGCGCCAGCAGTTTAGAACACCTATGGACAGGGCCGCAAGAGACCCAGTACTTC. This gives the protein CASSLEHLWTGPQETQYF.

This chain connects TRBV27 to TRBJ1-2; 7 bases map to TRBD1. J lost 5 bases, V lost 10 bases, and 7 bases had no gene match. CDR3 length: 12 residues. The germline V gene encodes CDR1 MNHEY and CDR2 SMNVEV (reference sequence). The CDR3 sequence: CATFTTGYGYTF. The CDR3 DNA reads as TGTGCCACCTTTACGACAGGGTATGGCTACACCTTC.

This clonotype was detected a few times. V gene TRBV7-9 combines with J gene TRBJ1-2, with a weak D call TRBD1 (5 bases). V was trimmed by 5 bases and J by 4 bases, leaving 14 bases between them. Germline CDR1 and CDR2: SEHNR and FQNEAQ (reference sequence). The CDR3 has 14 residues. CDR3 protein: CASSLLRDVYGYTF. The CDR3 nucleotides read TGTGCCAGCAGCCTCCTCAGGGACGTCTATGGCTACACCTTC.